Each of the 17 T cell receptor beta chains below was sequenced from the same sample in a study of human T cells and chemical hapten exposure. It was unfractionated whole blood from which total RNA was extracted. TCRdb reanalysed the 5' RACE reads using MiXCR and keeps one entry per CDR3 protein. The sample yields about 110,000 distinct CDR3 sequences, approximately 19% seen once. The source of these receptors is a human donor in good health.

The chain is built from TRBV28 and TRBJ2-7; weak D call: TRBD2 (6 bases). Germline V gives CDR1 MDHEN, CDR2 SYDVKM. The CDR3 is 13 amino acids. Trimming removed 8 bases at V and 2 bases at J, with 13 bases between. The CDR3 sequence: CASADRGAYEQYF. DNA for the CDR3: TGTGCCAGCGCCGACCGCGGGGCCTACGAGCAGTACTTC.

This clonotype was seen only a few times. The CDR3 DNA reads TGTGCCAGCAGCCGGGCGGGGGATCCCTACGAGCAGTACTTC. Translating gives CASSRAGDPYEQYF. The chain carries TRBV11-2 and TRBJ2-7, with 7 bases that match TRBD2. The CDR3 totals 14 residues. Germline CDR1 SGHAT, CDR2 FQNNGV. J gave up 2 bases and V 5 bases, and 6 bases lay outside the gene matches.

The chain has TRBV2 and TRBJ2-5, with unresolved D. The CDR3 is 14 residues long. The V end lost 3 bases, the J end lost 5 bases, and 13 bases lay between the germline ends. CDR1 is SNHLY, CDR2 FYNNEI, per germline. CDR3 sequence (DNA): TGTGCCAGCAGTGATAGCTGGCGGCAGGAGACCCAGTACTTC. Amino acids: CASSDSWRQETQYF.

This clonotype has only a few counts. This rearrangement joins TRBV28 to TRBJ1-5, with D possibly matching TRBD1 (6 bases). Germline V gene lookup returns CDR1 MDHEN and CDR2 SYDVKM. This CDR3 has 13 residues. Trimming removed 6 bases at V and 4 bases at J, with 10 bases between. The CDR3 sequence: CASRLQGNQPQHF. CDR3 DNA sequence: TGTGCCAGCAGGCTACAGGGTAATCAGCCCCAGCATTTT.

Details on this clonotype: A much larger clone is a single base away; this may be a read error. V is TRBV10-1 and J is TRBJ2-5; TRBD2 agrees at 12 bases. With V trimmed by 3 bases and J by 5 bases, 16 bases remained unmatched. The CDR3 extends over 19 amino acids. CDR1 WNHNN and CDR2 SYGVQD come from the germline V gene (reference sequence). CDR3 DNA: TGCGCCAGCAGTGAAACCCGAAGAGAGCCTAGCGGGAGGGGTGAGACCCAGTACTTC. This sequence encodes CASSETRREPSGRGETQYF.

The CDR3 protein is CASSQEGVYNEQFF. The CDR3 bases are TGCGCCAGCAGCCAGGAGGGAGTCTACAATGAGCAGTTCTTC. J is TRBJ2-1 and V is TRBV4-1, with a weak D call TRBD2 (6 bases). CDR1 is MGHRA and CDR2 is YSYEKL in the germline V gene. This CDR3 comprises 14 residues. Trimming pared 3 bases from V and 3 bases from J, leaving 9 bases between.

The J gene is TRBJ1-1, the V gene TRBV10-2; D ambiguous. V lost 8 bases and J lost 4, with 14 bases in between. Per germline, CDR1 WSHSY and CDR2 SAAADI. The CDR3 is made up of 13 amino acids. CDR3 sequence: CASLSAGSTEAFF. DNA of the CDR3: TGCGCCAGCCTATCTGCGGGTTCCACTGAAGCTTTCTTT.

V gene TRBV7-2 combines with J gene TRBJ1-3; TRBD1 might be the D (6 bases). The germline V and J ends were trimmed by 5 bases and 8 bases, with 13 bases remaining between them. The CDR3 consists of 13 residues. Germline V gene sequence: CDR1 SGHTA, CDR2 FQGNSA. CDR3 protein: CASSPRNRDTIYF. CDR3 DNA sequence: TGTGCCAGCAGCCCACGAAACAGGGACACCATATATTTT.

This chain uses TRBV30 with TRBJ1-5, with D unclear. Trimming shortened V by 2 bases and J by 4 bases, and 9 bases separated the two germline ends. The CDR3 runs to 13 residues. CDR1 and CDR2 (germline): GTSNPN, SVGIG (reference sequence). DNA for the CDR3: TGTGCCTGGAGTCCCTCGGGAAATCAGCCCCAGCATTTT. Translated, it gives CAWSPSGNQPQHF.

This clonotype was detected only a few times. The chain employs TRBV12-3 or TRBV12-4 and TRBJ2-5, with TRBD2 matching over 13 bases. The J segment lost 5 bases and the V segment lost 7 bases, leaving 7 bases of the junction unmatched. CDR3 length equals 15 residues. The CDR3: CASTRGLAGWETQYF. CDR3 DNA sequence: TGTGCCAGCACCAGGGGACTAGCGGGATGGGAGACCCAGTACTTC.

The chain is built from TRBV27 and TRBJ1-5; no clear D gene. Germline assignment: CDR1 MNHEY and CDR2 SMNVEV (reference sequence). CDR3 size: 15 residues. Deletions cut 3 bases from V and 4 bases from J, with 13 bases between. CDR3 loop: CASSFTGPKNQPQHF. CDR3 nucleotide sequence: TGTGCCAGCAGTTTTACTGGACCCAAGAATCAGCCCCAGCATTTT.

This clonotype was seen only a few times. The rearrangement links TRBV12-3 or TRBV12-4 to TRBJ2-7; the match to TRBD2 covers 10 bases. This CDR3 is 15 amino acids long. Trimming cost V 5 bases and J 5 bases; bases outside gene matches: 9. The CDR3 DNA sequence: TGTGCCAGCAGTCCTCTAGCGGGAGTCCCCCACGAGCAGTACTTC. This encodes CASSPLAGVPHEQYF.

J is TRBJ2-3 and V is TRBV11-2, with 11 bases matching TRBD2. The CDR3 has 19 residues. V lost 4 bases to trimming and J lost 5 bases; unmatched junction nucleotides: 17. In germline, CDR1 is SGHAT, CDR2 FQNNGV. The CDR3 is CASSSRPSSGRALGDTQYF. As DNA, the CDR3 is TGTGCCAGCAGCTCCCGCCCGAGTAGCGGGAGGGCTCTGGGAGATACGCAGTATTTT.

The sample holds a few counts of this clonotype. The chain links TRBV16 to TRBJ1-4; TRBD1 matches 7 bases. V trimming: 4 bases; J trimming: 5 bases; junction bases outside the gene matches: 4. This CDR3 spans 14 amino acids. Germline V CDR1 and CDR2: KGHSY, FQNENV. CDR3 DNA: TGTGCCAGCAGCCGGGGACAGCTGAATGAAAAACTGTTTTTT. It specifies CASSRGQLNEKLFF.

This chain uses TRBV20-1 with TRBJ2-7; TRBD2 matches 10 bases. V shed 2 bases, J shed 4 bases, and the junction held 5 bases outside the gene matches. The CDR3 is 14 residues long. Germline CDR1 reads DFQATT; CDR2 reads SNEGSKA (reference sequence). CDR3 DNA: TGCAGTGCTAGATCGAGCGGGAGGGGGTACGAGCAGTACTTC. Its protein product is CSARSSGRGYEQYF.

In nucleotides, the CDR3 is TGTGCCAGCAGTGATCAGGGCGGTATCTACGAGCAGTACTTC. Protein product: CASSDQGGIYEQYF. The chain carries TRBV25-1 and TRBJ2-7; D may be TRBD1 (5 bases). Trimming stripped 3 bases from V and 3 bases from J, with 12 bases between. The germline CDR1 and CDR2 sequences are MGHDK and SYGVNS. CDR3 length equals 14 residues.

The CDR3: CASSLPRMDSSKISYEQYF. As DNA, the CDR3 is TGTGCCAGCAGCCTGCCAAGAATGGACAGCTCAAAGATCTCCTACGAGCAGTACTTC. The chain recombines TRBV7-8 with TRBJ2-7; D might be TRBD1 (6 bases). The ends were cut back, 5 bases at V and 0 bases at J, with 26 bases in the middle. The length of the CDR3 is 19 residues. Germline V gene lookup returns CDR1 SGHVS and CDR2 FQNEAQ.